The 2 T cell receptor beta chains listed next were all sequenced from one sample in a study of T cells after yellow fever vaccination. MiXCR was run by TCRdb on the 5' RACE reads, yielding one entry per CDR3 protein. Of a few hundred thousand distinct CDR3 sequences detected, approximately 4% appear once; the ten largest clones hold roughly 25%. Sample: PBMCs, taken 5 days after the yellow fever booster vaccination. The receptors were sampled from a man younger than 35 who received the YFV17D yellow fever vaccine.

In this sample, this clonotype turned up many times. V usage is TRBV7-9 and J usage is TRBJ2-2; maybe TRBD1 (6 bases). Germline-derived CDR1 and CDR2 are SEHNR and FQNEAQ (reference sequence). Trimming shortened V by 3 bases and J by 4 bases, and 15 bases separated the two germline ends. This CDR3 contains 16 residues. CDR3 nucleotide sequence: TGTGCCAGCAGCTTTCACAGGGTCGGCGGCACCGGGGAGCTGTTTTTT. Translating gives CASSFHRVGGTGELFF.

This chain connects TRBV7-8 to TRBJ2-2; 9 nucleotides line up with TRBD1. J gave up 2 bases and V 2 bases, and 3 bases lay outside the gene matches. This CDR3 contains 16 residues. Germline CDR1 is SGHVS and CDR2 is FQNEAQ. CDR3 sequence (DNA): TGTGCCAGCAGCTTAACAGGGGGCGCAAACACCGGGGAGCTGTTTTTT. Residues: CASSLTGGANTGELFF.